The T cell receptor beta chain under discussion was sequenced for a study of CD8+ T cells in alopecia areata. Study details: The tofacitinib course ran for 6 to 18 months and was followed by 6 months off drug.

cDNA prepared by RNA extraction and subsequent reverse transcription served as the template for sequencing. Some clones are missing from TCRdb's copy, which holds only in-frame ones; the method was immunoSEQ multiplex PCR. The table lists 150,000 to 200,000 clones, more than 50% of them singletons. Treatment denoted: oral pan-JAK inhibitor, 5-10 mg twice daily. CDR1 and CDR2 from the germline V gene are SQVTM and ANQGSEA. This CDR3 is 17 amino acids long. V gave up 4 bases and J gave up 0 bases, with 19 bases separating them. The sequences come from CD4+ T cells sorted from blood, collected at week 24, from a patient treated with tofacitinib. The source is a human donor with alopecia areata. V gene TRBV29-1 combines with J gene TRBJ1-5; maybe TRBD1 (6 bases). This chain's CDR3 is CSVVSRGNDYSNQPQHF. In DNA, the CDR3 is TGCAGCGTTGTTAGCAGGGGAAACGACTATAGCAATCAGCCCCAGCATTTT. Filled out from reference TRBV29-1 and TRBJ1-5, the complete variable domain reads SAVISQKPSRDICQRGTSLTIQCQVDSQVTMMFWYRQQPGQSLTLIATANQGSEATYESGFVIDKFPISRPNLTFSTLTVSNMSPEDSSIYLCSVVSRGNDYSNQPQHFGDGTRLSIL.